Below, 20 T cell receptor beta chains from the same sample are listed, as sequenced in a study of regulatory T cells in long-lasting Graves disease. Both iRepertoire HTBI primers and Arm-PCR of CDR3 regions were used to build the TCR beta libraries. Each CDR3 protein is one row after TCRdb ran MiXCR on the multiplex PCR reads. This table holds 380,000 or so distinct CDR3 sequences, under 20% found once. As for time point: newly diagnosed GD, antithyroid drugs for less than 3 months. The TCR library was made from RNA that had been extracted from PBMCs in TRIzol. These data are also associated with another study on T cells in Graves' hyperthyroidism and ophthalmopathy.

The specimen comprised peripheral blood mononuclear cells (PBMCs), sampled at new diagnosis, from a patient treated with antithyroid drugs. These TCRs come from a woman under 30 with Graves disease.

This clonotype has at least ten counts. The rearrangement links TRBV6-1 to TRBJ2-7, with D possibly TRBD2 on 5 matching bases. Trimming left V 4 bases short and J 2 bases short, with 15 bases between. This CDR3 is built from 15 residues. Germline V gives CDR1 MNHNS, CDR2 SASEGT. The CDR3 is CASSVLETGTYEQYF. The DNA of the CDR3 is TGTGCCAGCAGTGTACTCGAGACGGGGACCTACGAGCAGTACTTC.

This clonotype has a count of ten or more. The chain uses TRBV7-9 and TRBJ2-7, with D uncertain. Per germline, CDR1 SEHNR and CDR2 FQNEAQ (reference sequence). There are 13 residues in the CDR3. Between the trimmed V and J ends, which lost 1 base and 8 bases, there was a span of 12 bases. The CDR3 nucleotides read TGTGCCAGCAGCTTAGGCAGTTCCAAGCAGCAGTACTTC. It translates to CASSLGSSKQQYF.

This clonotype appeared many times. V and J are TRBV3-1 and TRBJ2-1; D unclear. The germline CDR1 and CDR2 sequences are LGHDT and YNNKEL (reference sequence). V lost 1 base and J lost 2, with 9 bases in between. This CDR3 region has 15 residues. This CDR3 reads CASSQVLQTYNEQFF. CDR3 bases: TGTGCCAGCAGCCAAGTTCTTCAGACCTACAATGAGCAGTTCTTC.

At least ten counts were recorded for this clonotype. The chain combines TRBV20-1 with TRBJ1-1; D unresolved. The CDR3 extends over 11 amino acids. V was trimmed by 6 bases and J by 1 base, leaving 6 bases between them. CDR1 is DFQATT and CDR2 is SNEGSKA in the germline V gene (reference sequence). The CDR3 DNA follows: TGCAGTGCAGACTGGAACACTGAAGCTTTCTTT. This encodes CSADWNTEAFF.

This clonotype appeared a few times. The chain combines TRBV28 with TRBJ1-1, with D hard to call. Germline CDR1 MDHEN, CDR2 SYDVKM. Trimming shortened V by 6 bases and J by 8 bases, and 16 bases separated the two germline ends. The CDR3 covers 13 residues. This CDR3 reads CASRFSGEREAFF. The CDR3 bases are TGTGCCAGCAGGTTTTCGGGCGAGAGGGAAGCTTTCTTT.

This clonotype was seen a handful of times. The CDR3, as DNA: TGTGCCAGCAGTTCCGCAGTTAGCACAGATACGCAGTATTTT. This sequence encodes CASSSAVSTDTQYF. J is TRBJ2-3 and V is TRBV6-9; D not resolved. CDR1 and CDR2 from the germline V gene are MNHGY and SVAAGI. Trimming took off 4 bases at V and 0 bases at J, with 8 bases between the two ends. This CDR3 spans 14 amino acids.

There are many counts of this clonotype. The V call is TRBV20-1, the J call TRBJ2-3; 8 bases match TRBD2. The CDR3 covers 16 residues. Per the germline V gene, CDR1 is DFQATT and CDR2 is SNEGSKA (reference sequence). V lost 0 bases and J lost 5; bases outside the gene matches: 10. In DNA, the CDR3 is TGCAGTGCTAGAGATCATAGTAGCGGGGCTGGAGATACGCAGTATTTT. Amino acid sequence: CSARDHSSGAGDTQYF.

The chain recombines TRBV7-3 with TRBJ2-1; tentatively, D is TRBD1 or TRBD2 (7 bases each). V was clipped by 2 bases and J by 8 bases, with 13 bases between them. Germline CDR1 reads SGHTA; CDR2 reads FQGTGA. The CDR3 extends over 14 amino acids. Here the CDR3 DNA reads TGTGCCAGCAGCTTACAGGGGGGGCGGGATGAGCAGTTCTTC. This encodes CASSLQGGRDEQFF.

This clonotype was seen many times. The chain recombines TRBV12-3 or TRBV12-4 with TRBJ1-5; 12 bases align to TRBD1. This CDR3 region has 16 residues. V lost 5 bases to trimming and J lost 5 bases; unmatched junction nucleotides: 7. The CDR3 loop reads CASSPPGTGGHQPQHF. The CDR3 DNA is TGTGCCAGCAGTCCTCCCGGGACAGGGGGCCATCAGCCCCAGCATTTT.

The chain is built from TRBV6-2 or TRBV6-3 and TRBJ1-3, with D tentatively TRBD1 (5 bases). The CDR3 consists of 15 residues. V was pared by 2 bases and J by 4 bases, with 12 bases between. The germline V gene encodes CDR1 MNHEY and CDR2 SVGEGT. CDR3 sequence reads: CASSYLGVSGNTIYF. CDR3 nucleotides: TGTGCCAGCAGTTACCTAGGGGTCTCCGGAAACACCATATATTTT.

CDR3 region: CASSWGTGGFNYGYTF. Here the CDR3 DNA reads TGTGCCAGCAGTTGGGGGACAGGGGGTTTTAACTATGGCTACACCTTC. The V and J genes are TRBV28 and TRBJ1-2; TRBD1 matches at 11 bases. V shed 4 bases and J 1 base; nucleotides not matched to a gene: 5. The CDR3 sequence is 16 residues long. Germline V lookup: CDR1 MDHEN, CDR2 SYDVKM.

This clonotype was detected ten times or more. The chain combines TRBV20-1 with TRBJ2-1, with TRBD2 matching over 8 bases. The CDR3 contains 14 residues. J gave up 0 bases and V 5 bases, and 3 bases lay outside the gene matches. Per the germline V gene, CDR1 is DFQATT and CDR2 is SNEGSKA (reference sequence). The CDR3 loop is CSARSGSSYNEQFF. DNA for the CDR3: TGCAGTGCTCGGAGCGGGAGCTCCTACAATGAGCAGTTCTTC.

This clonotype was found many times. V is TRBV28 and J is TRBJ2-1, with a weak D call TRBD1 (6 bases). The germline gives CDR1 MDHEN, CDR2 SYDVKM. Between the trimmed V and J ends, which lost 3 bases and 8 bases, there was a span of 17 bases. The CDR3 runs to 15 residues. The CDR3 is CASSLLRDIIHEQFF. The DNA of the CDR3 is TGTGCCAGCAGTTTGTTACGGGACATTATCCATGAGCAGTTCTTC.

This clonotype was observed at least ten times. The V and J genes are TRBV10-3 and TRBJ2-1; 9 bases are a match to TRBD2. V shed 4 bases and J 3 bases; nucleotides not matched to a gene: 7. CDR1 ENHRY and CDR2 SYGVKD come from the germline V gene. The CDR3 consists of 16 residues. The CDR3 region has the DNA TGTGCCATCAGTGCCCTACTAGCGGGCTACTACAATGAGCAGTTCTTC. Translated: CAISALLAGYYNEQFF.

V usage is TRBV13 and J usage is TRBJ2-7; D is perhaps TRBD1 (7 bases). V lost 3 bases and J 6 bases, leaving 12 bases between the germline ends. Germline-derived CDR1 and CDR2 are PRHDT and FYEKMQ (reference sequence). The CDR3 is made up of 13 amino acids. CDR3 bases: TGTGCCAGCAGCTTTGGAGGGGGCGCCGAGCAGTACTTC. Translated: CASSFGGGAEQYF.

The chain combines TRBV25-1 with TRBJ1-6, with D tentatively TRBD1 (6 bases). Trimming took off 11 bases at V and 7 bases at J, with 18 bases between the two ends. Germline-derived CDR1 and CDR2 are MGHDK and SYGVNS. The CDR3 is made up of 14 amino acids. CDR3 sequence reads: CASSRGARNSPLHF. The CDR3 nucleotides read TGTGCCTCCTCCCGGGGGGCGCGAAATTCACCCCTCCACTTT. The full variable domain, its missing parts supplied by reference TRBV25-1 and TRBJ1-6, is EADIYQTPRYLVIGTGKKITLECSQTMGHDKMYWYQQDPGMELHLIHYSYGVNSTEKGDLSSESTVSRIRTEHFPLTLESARPSHTSQYLCASSRGARNSPLHFGNGTRLTVT.

The chain carries TRBV5-4 and TRBJ2-3, with D maybe TRBD1 (6 bases). This CDR3 has 13 residues. The germline V gene encodes CDR1 SGHNT and CDR2 YYREEE (reference sequence). Trimming left V 3 bases short and J 6 bases short, with 11 bases between. This CDR3 reads CASSWNRADTQYF. The CDR3 DNA reads TGTGCCAGCAGCTGGAACAGGGCGGATACGCAGTATTTT.

This clonotype was observed a handful of times. This chain joins TRBV28 and TRBJ1-1, with D unresolved. CDR1 and CDR2 (germline): MDHEN, SYDVKM. The CDR3 has 11 amino acids. With 9 bases removed from V and 2 bases from J, the gap between germline ends came to 7 bases. CDR3 bases: TGTGCCAGTACGGAAAACACTGAAGCTTTCTTT. The encoded protein is CASTENTEAFF.

The chain employs TRBV5-4 and TRBJ2-7, with D perhaps matching TRBD2 (7 bases). The V gene's germline CDR1 is SGHNT and CDR2 YYREEE (reference sequence). Between the trimmed V and J ends, which lost 3 bases and 2 bases, there was a span of 21 bases. CDR3 length: 17 residues. The CDR3 nucleotides read TGTGCCAGCAGCTCGCTCCTGGGGGCGGGAGTTCCCTACGAGCAGTACTTC. Protein product: CASSSLLGAGVPYEQYF.

This clonotype occurred many times. J is TRBJ2-7 and V is TRBV6-2 or TRBV6-3; TRBD2 matches 7 bases. Germline CDR1 reads MNHEY; CDR2 reads SVGEGT. Trimming took 0 bases from V and 3 from J; bases not matched to a gene: 5. CDR3 length: 15 amino acids. The CDR3 bases are TGTGCCAGCAGTTACTCTTCCGGGGGGTTCTACGAGCAGTACTTC. Protein sequence: CASSYSSGGFYEQYF.